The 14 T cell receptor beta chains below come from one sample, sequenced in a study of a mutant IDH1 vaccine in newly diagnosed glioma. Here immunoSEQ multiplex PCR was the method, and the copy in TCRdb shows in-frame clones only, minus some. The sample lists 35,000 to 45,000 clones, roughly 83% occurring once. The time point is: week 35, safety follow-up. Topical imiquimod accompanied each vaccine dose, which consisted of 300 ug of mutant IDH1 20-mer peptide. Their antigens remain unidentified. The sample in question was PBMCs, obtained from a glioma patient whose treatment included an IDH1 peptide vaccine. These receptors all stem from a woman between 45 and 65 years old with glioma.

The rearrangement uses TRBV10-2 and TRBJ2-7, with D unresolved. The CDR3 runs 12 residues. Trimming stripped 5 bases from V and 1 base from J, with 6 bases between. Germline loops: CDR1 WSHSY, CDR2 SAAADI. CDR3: CASSFGSYEQYF. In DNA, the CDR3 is TGCGCCAGCAGTTTCGGATCCTACGAGCAGTACTTC.

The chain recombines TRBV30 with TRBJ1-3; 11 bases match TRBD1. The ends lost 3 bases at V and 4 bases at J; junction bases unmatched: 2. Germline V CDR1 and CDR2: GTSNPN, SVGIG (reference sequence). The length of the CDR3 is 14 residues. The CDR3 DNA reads TGTGCCTGGAGGGACAGGGGGCTAGGAAACACCATATATTTT. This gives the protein CAWRDRGLGNTIYF.

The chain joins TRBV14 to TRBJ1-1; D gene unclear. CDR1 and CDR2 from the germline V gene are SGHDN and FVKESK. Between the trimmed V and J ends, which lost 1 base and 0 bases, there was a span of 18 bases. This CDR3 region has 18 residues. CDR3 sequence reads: CASSQGYGVGTVNTEAFF. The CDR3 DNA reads TGTGCCAGCAGCCAAGGATACGGTGTAGGAACGGTGAACACTGAAGCTTTCTTT.

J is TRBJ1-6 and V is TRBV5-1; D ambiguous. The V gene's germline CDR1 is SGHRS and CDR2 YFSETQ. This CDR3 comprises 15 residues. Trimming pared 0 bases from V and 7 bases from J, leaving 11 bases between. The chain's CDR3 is CASSLGRIENSPLHF. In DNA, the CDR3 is TGCGCCAGCAGCTTGGGAAGAATCGAGAATTCACCCCTCCACTTT.

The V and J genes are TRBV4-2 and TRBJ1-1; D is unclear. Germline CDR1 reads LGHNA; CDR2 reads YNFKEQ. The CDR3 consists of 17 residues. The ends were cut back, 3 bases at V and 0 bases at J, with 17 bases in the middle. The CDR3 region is CASSQEIRHELNTEAFF. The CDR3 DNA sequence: TGTGCCAGCAGCCAGGAAATTAGACACGAGCTGAACACTGAAGCTTTCTTT.

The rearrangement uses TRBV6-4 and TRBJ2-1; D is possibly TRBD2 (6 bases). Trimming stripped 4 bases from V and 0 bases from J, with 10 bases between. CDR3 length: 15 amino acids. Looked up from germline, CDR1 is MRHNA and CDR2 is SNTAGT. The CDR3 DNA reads TGTGCCAGCAGTGCGGCGGGGTACTCCTACAATGAGCAGTTCTTC. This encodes CASSAAGYSYNEQFF.

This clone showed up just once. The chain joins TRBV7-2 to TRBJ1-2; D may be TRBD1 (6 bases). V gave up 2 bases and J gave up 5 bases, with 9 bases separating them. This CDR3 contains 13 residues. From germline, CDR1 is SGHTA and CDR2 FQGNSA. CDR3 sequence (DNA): TGTGCCAGCAGCTTACAGGGGTTATATGGCTACACCTTC. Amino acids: CASSLQGLYGYTF.

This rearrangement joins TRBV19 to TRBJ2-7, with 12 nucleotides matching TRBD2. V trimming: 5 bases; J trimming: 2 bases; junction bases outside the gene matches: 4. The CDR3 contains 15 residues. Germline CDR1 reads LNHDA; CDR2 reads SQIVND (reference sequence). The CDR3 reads CASSWSSGGAYEQYF. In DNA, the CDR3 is TGTGCCAGTAGTTGGTCTAGCGGGGGGGCCTACGAGCAGTACTTC.

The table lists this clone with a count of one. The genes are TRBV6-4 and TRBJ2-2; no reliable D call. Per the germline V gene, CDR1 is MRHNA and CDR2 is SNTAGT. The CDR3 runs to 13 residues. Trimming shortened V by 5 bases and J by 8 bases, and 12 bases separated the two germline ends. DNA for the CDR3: TGTGCCAGCAGTCCCGGGTCCCGTGGGGAGCTGTTTTTT. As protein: CASSPGSRGELFF.

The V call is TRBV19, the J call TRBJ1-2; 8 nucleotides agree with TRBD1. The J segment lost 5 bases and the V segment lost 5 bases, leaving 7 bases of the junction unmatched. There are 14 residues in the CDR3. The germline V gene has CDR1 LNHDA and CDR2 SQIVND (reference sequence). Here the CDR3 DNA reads TGTGCCAGTAGTGGCAGGGGGCTTAAGTATGGCTACACCTTC. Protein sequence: CASSGRGLKYGYTF.

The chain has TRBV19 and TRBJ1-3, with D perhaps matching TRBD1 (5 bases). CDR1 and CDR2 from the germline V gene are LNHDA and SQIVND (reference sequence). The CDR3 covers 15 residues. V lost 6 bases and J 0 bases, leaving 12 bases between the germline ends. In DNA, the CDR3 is TGTGCCAGTAGGAGACAGCTTTCCTCTGGAAACACCATATATTTT. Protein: CASRRQLSSGNTIYF.

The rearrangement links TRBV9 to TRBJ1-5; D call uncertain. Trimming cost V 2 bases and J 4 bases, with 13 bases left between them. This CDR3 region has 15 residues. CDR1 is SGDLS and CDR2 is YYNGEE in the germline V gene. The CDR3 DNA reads TGTGCCAGCAGCGTCGGGGAGATAGCAAATCAGCCCCAGCATTTT. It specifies CASSVGEIANQPQHF.

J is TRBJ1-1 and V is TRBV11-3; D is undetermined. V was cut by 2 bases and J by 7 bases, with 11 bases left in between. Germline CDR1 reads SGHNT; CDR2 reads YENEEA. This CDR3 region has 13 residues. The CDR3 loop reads CASSLRRDGEAFF. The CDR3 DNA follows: TGTGCCAGCAGCTTACGGAGAGACGGTGAAGCTTTCTTT.

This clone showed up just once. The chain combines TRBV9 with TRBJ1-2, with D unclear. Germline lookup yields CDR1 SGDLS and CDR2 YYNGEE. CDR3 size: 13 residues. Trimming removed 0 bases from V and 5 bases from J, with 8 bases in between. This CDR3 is CASSVDAGYGYTF. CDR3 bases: TGTGCCAGCAGCGTAGATGCGGGGTATGGCTACACCTTC. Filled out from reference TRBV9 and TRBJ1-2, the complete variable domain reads DSGVTQTPKHLITATGQRVTLRCSPRSGDLSVYWYQQSLDQGLQFLIQYYNGEERAKGNILERFSAQQFPDLHSELNLSSLELGDSALYFCASSVDAGYGYTFGSGTRLTVV.